This T cell receptor (beta chain) was profiled in a study of PD-L1 blockade in urothelial cancer. Study-wide context: Reported median T cell count for blood samples was 140,000 to 150,000.

As to this clone: Antigen: not known.

Study-wide findings and caveats: By 3 weeks, tumor-associated blood clones had expanded more in durable-benefit patients.

This CDR3 is 14 amino acids long. The germline V gene has CDR1 LNHDA and CDR2 SQIVND (reference sequence). With 2 bases removed from V and 8 bases from J, the gap between germline ends came to 13 bases. Measured with immunoSEQ multiplex PCR; TCRdb has only the in-frame clones, and not every one. Counted here are 70,000 to 85,000 clones, 84% occurring once; the ten biggest clones make up approximately 5%. The sample in question was PBMCs, obtained around atezolizumab (anti-PD-L1) treatment. This sequence originates from a man in his 70s with urothelial cancer. The gene calls are TRBV19 and TRBJ2-1, with D possibly being TRBD1 (6 bases). CDR3 nucleotide sequence: TGTGCCAGTAGTATAACTGCCCAGGGGCATGAGCAGTTCTTC. The encoded protein is CASSITAQGHEQFF.